This T cell receptor beta chain was identified in a study of CD8 T cells in ankylosing spondylitis (dated by TCRdb to about 2017). About the full investigation: The study profiled T cell receptor beta repertoires in healthy donors and ankylosing spondylitis patients to find disease-linked TCR variants. The full study cohort was made up of 20 to 25 ankylosing spondylitis patients and 108 healthy donors. Peripheral blood was sampled, and synovial fluid was also collected from ankylosing spondylitis patients.

This clonotype was seen more than once but under ten times. Which antigen it targets is not known. No much larger clonotype is one base removed from it; base qualities were not supplied. Results and caveats for the whole study, not just this receptor: The disease-linked clones were reported as significantly enriched in matched synovial fluid samples from ankylosing spondylitis patients. Some motif variants were previously reported in synovial fluid and blood of reactive arthritis patients, suggesting common disease-initiation mechanisms. The disease-linked clones had a CD8+ phenotype and were found at relatively low frequencies in peripheral blood. A TCR beta motif of 7 or 8 highly homologous amino acid variants appeared characteristic of blood from ankylosing spondylitis patients.

At the junction V is shortened by 0 bases and J by 0 bases; bases outside the gene matches: 6. CDR1 SGHNT and CDR2 YYREEE are derived from the germline V gene (reference sequence). Spanning cysteine to phenylalanine, the CDR3 consists of 19 amino acids. Only the CDR3 DNA is retained, 57 bases long and in frame from the first base. TCRdb names Illumina HiSeq 2500 as the instrument used. Quantitative 5'-RACE with molecular barcodes was the method used to prepare the TCR beta libraries. The published analysis was carried out like this. A new computational method based on a probabilistic model of VDJ rearrangement was used to identify disease-linked TCR variants. TCRdb took the public reads, trimmed them with fastp at Q25, ran MiXCR for clone calling and kept in-frame beta chains. All rows with the same CDR3 protein become a single entry with the most common DNA and genes. The V and J calls follow TCRdb's processing rather than the paper's. The sample table holds about 130,000 distinct CDR3 sequences, of which about 6.5% were seen once. About 12% of the sample belongs to the ten largest clones.

The sequenced material came from blood, either unsorted or a sorted T cell fraction (not recorded which). The chain employs TRBV5-4 and TRBJ2-7; the junction holds 16 bases that match TRBD2. This clonotype was obtained from a male donor with ankylosing spondylitis or in good health (not recorded which). The DNA sequence follows: TGTGCCAGCAGCTTGGTCGGGACTAGCGGGAGGGCCAGCTCCTACGAGCAGTACTTC. Its protein is CASSLVGTSGRASSYEQYF.